Listed here are 2 T cell receptor beta chains from one sample, sequenced in a study of blood T cell repertoires in COVID-19. Sequencing used immunoSEQ multiplex PCR; TCRdb keeps in-frame clones, though not all of them. The sample lists around 56,000 clones, approximately 80% occurring once. Input material: peripheral blood. Receptor source: a man in his 60s with acute or convalescent COVID-19.

Comment on this clone: At one boundary the junction diverges from the germline segment, which might be a read error. DNA for the CDR3: TGTGCCAGCAGTTTGGGACAGGAAAACACCATATATTTT. It is translated as CASSLGQENTIYF. The J gene is TRBJ1-3, the V gene TRBV5-8; 8 bases line up with TRBD1. Germline lookup yields CDR1 SGHTS and CDR2 YDEGEE. The CDR3 spans 13 residues. The entire variable domain, with the rest obtained from reference TRBV5-8 and TRBJ1-3, is as follows: EAGVTQSPTHLIKTRGQQATLRCSPISGHTSVYWYQQALGLGLQFLLWYDEGEERNRGNFPPRFSGRQFPNYSSELNVNALELEDSALYLCASSLGQENTIYFGEGSWLTVV.

The chain links TRBV7-8 to TRBJ2-7, with TRBD1 matching 9 bases. CDR1 is SGHVS, CDR2 FQNEAQ, per germline. J lost 5 bases, V lost 5 bases, and 7 bases had no gene match. The CDR3 runs to 14 residues. CDR3 loop: CASSLQGARDEQYF. CDR3 bases: TGTGCCAGCAGCCTACAGGGGGCGCGCGACGAGCAGTACTTC.